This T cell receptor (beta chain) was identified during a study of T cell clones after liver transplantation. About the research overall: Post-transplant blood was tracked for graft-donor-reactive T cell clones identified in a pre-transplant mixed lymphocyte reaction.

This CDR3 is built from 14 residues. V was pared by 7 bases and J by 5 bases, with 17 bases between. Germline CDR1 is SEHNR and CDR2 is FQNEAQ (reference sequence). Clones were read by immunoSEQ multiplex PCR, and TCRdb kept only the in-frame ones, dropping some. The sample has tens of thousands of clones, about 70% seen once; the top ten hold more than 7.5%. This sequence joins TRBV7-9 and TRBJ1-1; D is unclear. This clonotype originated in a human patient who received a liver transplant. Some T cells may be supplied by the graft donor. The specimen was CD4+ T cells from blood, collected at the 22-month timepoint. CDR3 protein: CASTILTGRTEAFF. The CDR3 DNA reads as TGTGCCAGCACAATCTTGACGGGGAGGACTGAAGCTTTCTTT.